This T cell receptor (beta chain) came from a study of cytomegalovirus exposure and HLA in healthy donors (dated by TCRdb to the late 2010s). About the investigation overall: According to a later analysis, one platform produced both the 120 validation repertoires and the roughly 660 repertoires of the first cohort. High-throughput TCR immunosequencing, statistical association of individual TCRs with disease status, and machine learning were combined to predict cytomegalovirus infection status. Besides the first cohort of 666 subjects, a separate validation cohort made up of 120 or so different subjects was used. The study aimed to test whether signatures of past pathogen exposure could be identified by cataloging public T cell receptors. Overall results and qualifications from the work: The authors suggested that the approach could potentially be extended to other disease states and immunological phenotypes. A total of about 150 TCR beta chains were listed by the study as associated with cytomegalovirus. Most TCR sequences were observed very rarely across donors, whereas some public TCRs were present in many individuals. In vitro tests confirmed that a few of the cytomegalovirus-associated TCR beta chains recognize cytomegalovirus antigens. In both the original and validation cohorts, the classifier was reported to diagnose cytomegalovirus status with high specificity and sensitivity. Of the cluster scores, 90% to 95% were above 0 in a later analysis, which found that TCRs clustered in the first cohort also tended to co-occur in the roughly 130 validation repertoires. A later analysis had no HLA typing for the validation cohort, so co-occurrence there was scored across all 120 repertoires.

The donors were included in the validation cohort of approximately 120 subjects, a group kept apart from the roughly 700-subject first cohort. The library was built by means of the immunoSEQ multiplex PCR assay. The published analysis was carried out like this. A statistical classification framework was developed to diagnose cytomegalovirus status using the catalog of TCR beta chain sequences. TCRdb retrieved this table from immuneACCESS and kept in-frame rearrangements only. Not all clones are present; in checked studies, unresolved V genes account for under half, and no reason is known for the remainder. The DNA was the basis for D and trimming; V, J and clone size are from that table. This sample comprises over 200,000 clones, 70% to 90% of them detected only once. About 2.9% of the sample rests with the top ten. The CDR3 numbers 16 residues from cysteine through phenylalanine. Solely the CDR3 DNA is kept, with 48 bases framed from the first base. V loses 0 bases at its end and J loses 4 bases; junction bases beyond the gene matches: 10. The germline V gene (reference sequence) yields GTSNPN for CDR1 and SVGIG for CDR2.

Note on this clone: Its cognate antigen has yet to be identified. No quality values exist for individual bases; no much larger clone is one base distant.

The clonotype originates from a woman younger than 35 in good health and CMV-seronegative. Recombination connected TRBV30 to TRBJ2-3, with 7 middle bases fitting TRBD1. What was sequenced was PBMCs. CDR3 reads: CAWSVGTELLSDTQYF. The base sequence is TGTGCCTGGAGTGTGGGGACAGAACTACTTTCAGATACGCAGTATTTT.